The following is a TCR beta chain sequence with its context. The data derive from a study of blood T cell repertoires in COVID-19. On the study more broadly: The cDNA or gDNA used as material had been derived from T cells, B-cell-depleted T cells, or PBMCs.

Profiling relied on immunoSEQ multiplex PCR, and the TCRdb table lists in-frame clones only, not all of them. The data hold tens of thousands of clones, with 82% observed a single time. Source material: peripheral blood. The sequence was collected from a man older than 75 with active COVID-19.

Here the CDR3 reads CASSQDVLAYEQYF. CDR3 bases: TGTGCCAGCAGCCAAGATGTCCTAGCTTACGAGCAGTACTTC. The gene calls are TRBV3-1 (or the pseudogene TRBV3-2) and TRBJ2-7; D possibly corresponds to TRBD2 (5 bases). With 0 bases removed from V and 4 bases from J, the gap between germline ends came to 10 bases. The germline V gene has CDR1 LGHDT and CDR2 YNNKEL (reference sequence). The CDR3 spans 14 residues.